This T cell receptor delta chain came from a study of γδ T cells in repeated Plasmodium falciparum infection. Bulk repertoires came from Vgamma9/Vdelta2+ or Vdelta2-negative gammadelta T cells flow-sorted from PBMC. This CDR3 has 12 amino acids. The germline V gene has CDR1 TSWWSYY and CDR2 QGS. This clone was observed many times. What it binds is not known. TCRdb's entry gives the protein of a much larger clone, which mismatches this DNA's translation at residue 3, likely from a read error; the protein reported here is translated from the DNA. Study-wide points: Vgamma9/Vdelta2+ repertoires stayed stably polyclonal over time and infection.

TCRdb processed the multiplex PCR reads again with the CATT caller. The sample carries over 55,000 delta-chain clones, around 1.8% recorded once. The sequence derives from a pool of human donors (malaria-infected and uninfected, not separated). Sequencing was done on a sample of gamma-delta T cells from blood. V and J are TRDV1 and TRDJ1; tentative D call: TRDD3 (6 bases). The CDR3 loop is CAFGMGADKLIF. As DNA, the CDR3 is TGTGCTTTTGGGATGGGGGCCGATAAACTCATCTTT.